This record looks at one T cell receptor beta chain sequence and its context. The sample is drawn from a study of control samples from healthy donors and cancer patients. Clones were sequenced by immunoSEQ multiplex PCR, and TCRdb holds only the in-frame ones, with some missing. Here the sample spans over 150,000 clones, over 80% being singletons. This clonotype was sampled from a man younger than 30 in good health. The specimen was blood.

The CDR3 DNA reads as TGTGCCAGCAGCTTACCCGGGCCCTATGGCTACACCTTC. It translates to CASSLPGPYGYTF. The chain is built from TRBV7-9 and TRBJ1-2; D gene uncertain. Germline CDR1 and CDR2: SEHNR and FQNEAQ (reference sequence). Between the trimmed V and J ends, which lost 2 bases and 4 bases, there was a span of 8 bases. This CDR3 is 13 amino acids long.